The rows below give T cell receptor beta chains drawn from one sample of a study of blood T cell repertoires in COVID-19. Repertoires were generated with immunoSEQ multiplex PCR, while TCRdb's copy carries only in-frame clones and drops some. Seen here are approximately 210,000 clones, 75% to 90% observed once, and the top ten hold less than 0.75%. The sequenced material came from peripheral blood. The receptors derive from a middle-aged man with acute or convalescent COVID-19. CDR3s include the opening cysteine and the closing phenylalanine or tryptophan. The D gene is left open where the match is weak. Some rows mark clone size as missing; the rest say once, few, many or name a class of expanded clone.

D gene	J gene	clone size	V gene	CDR3 DNA	CDR3 protein
TRBD1	TRBJ2-7	once	TRBV7-9	TGTGCCAGCAGTCCCCCCGGACAGGGGGCCTACGAGCAGTACTTC	CASSPPGQGAYEQYF
.	TRBJ2-5	.	TRBV7-9	TGTGCCAGCAGCTTAGGACCCACCGGGGAGGCCCAGTACTTC	CASSLGPTGEAQYF
.	TRBJ1-5	.	TRBV19	TGTGCCAGTAGTATCAGAGGAAAGAATCAGCCCCAGCATTTT	CASSIRGKNQPQHF
TRBD2	TRBJ2-5	.	TRBV29-1	TGCAGCGTAGCCGGACTAGCGGGCCAAGAGACCCAGTACTTC	CSVAGLAGQETQYF
TRBD1	TRBJ2-5	.	TRBV5-5	TGTGCCAGCAGCCCCGGGACAGGCGTCGGGACCCAGTACTTC	CASSPGTGVGTQYF
TRBD1	TRBJ1-5	.	TRBV5-1	TGCGCCAGCAGTCCCGGGACAGAATACAATCAGCCCCAGCATTTT	CASSPGTEYNQPQHF
TRBD2	TRBJ2-5	few	TRBV5-4	TGTGCCAGCAGCCTCGATAGCGGGGGTGGCGAGACCCAGTACTTC	CASSLDSGGGETQYF
TRBD1	TRBJ1-2	.	TRBV13	TGTGCCAGCAGCTTAGCCCCCGGACAGGGATCGCGTGGCTACACCTTC	CASSLAPGQGSRGYTF
TRBD2	TRBJ2-7	.	TRBV30	TGTGCCTGGAGCCGGGAGGGACTGCTAAGTTCCTACGAGCAGTACTTC	CAWSREGLLSSYEQYF
.	TRBJ2-7	once	TRBV11-2	TGTGCCAGCAGCTTATTGGAGGGGTTCTACGAGCAGTACTTC	CASSLLEGFYEQYF
.	TRBJ2-7	few	TRBV7-3	TGTGCCAGCAGCTTAAATCTAGCTTTAGTGGCAGAACACACTTTTATCCAGTACTTC	CASSLNLALVAEHTFIQYF
.	TRBJ1-4	.	TRBV3-1/TRBV3-2	TGTGCCAGCAGCCATCGTCAGCCGGGTCAGGGTGAAAAACTGTTTTTT	CASSHRQPGQGEKLFF
TRBD1	TRBJ1-6	.	TRBV7-6	TGTGCCAGCAGCTCCACCGGGACAGGGATTTCACCCCTCCACTTT	CASSSTGTGISPLHF
TRBD2	TRBJ2-5	.	TRBV7-9	TGTGCCAGCAGATCCGCCGGACTAGGAGAGACCCAGTACTTC	CASRSAGLGETQYF
TRBD2	TRBJ2-7	once	TRBV29-1	TGCAGCGTTGAAATCCCGACTAGCGGGACATACGAGCAGTACTTC	CSVEIPTSGTYEQYF
TRBD2	TRBJ2-3	.	TRBV7-6	TGTGCCAGCAGTTTAGCGGGAGGAAGCACAGATACGCAGTATTTT	CASSLAGGSTDTQYF
TRBD2	TRBJ2-5	few	TRBV3-1/TRBV3-2	TGTGCCAGCAACCCCGCGGGAGCGGGATCAACCCACGAGACCCAGTACTTC	CASNPAGAGSTHETQYF
.	TRBJ2-2	.	TRBV6-5	TGTGCCAGCGGGCTTGGAGGCGGGGAGCTGTTTTTT	CASGLGGGELFF
.	TRBJ2-2	.	TRBV18	TGTGCCAGCTCACCACGGCAGGGTAGCACCGGGGAGCTGTTTTTT	CASSPRQGSTGELFF
.	TRBJ1-3	.	TRBV4-1	TGCGCCAGCAGCCAAGGTAACAGGATAGACTCTGGAAACACCATATATTTT	CASSQGNRIDSGNTIYF
.	TRBJ1-1	.	TRBV19	TGTGCCAGTAGTATAGGACAGTTCGATACTGAAGCTTTCTTT	CASSIGQFDTEAFF
.	TRBJ1-6	few	TRBV6-5	TGTGCCAGCAGCCGCTCGACAGGCCAGTATTCACCCCTCCACTTT	CASSRSTGQYSPLHF
.	TRBJ1-5	once	TRBV7-2	TGTGCCAGCAGCTTAGCGGCAGGCCTCAATCAGCCCCAGCATTTT	CASSLAAGLNQPQHF
TRBD1	TRBJ2-1	.	TRBV29-1	TGCAGCGCGACTCTGACAGGGGGAGTGGATGAGCAGTTCTTC	CSATLTGGVDEQFF
.	TRBJ2-5	.	TRBV3-1/TRBV3-2	TGTGCCAGCAGGCCCTCACTAGCTGGGGACCAAGAGACCCAGTACTTC	CASRPSLAGDQETQYF
TRBD1	TRBJ2-2	.	TRBV15	TGTGCCACCAGCAGAGACCACGGGACAGCGAACACCGGGGAGCTGTTTTTT	CATSRDHGTANTGELFF
.	TRBJ2-7	.	TRBV30	TGTGCCTGGAGTGTACTCTCCCCCGCCCACGAGCAGTACTTC	CAWSVLSPAHEQYF
TRBD2	TRBJ2-3	.	TRBV4-1	TGCGCCAGCAGCCAAGACTTGCGGGGGGGCGGCACAGATACGCAGTATTTT	CASSQDLRGGGTDTQYF
.	TRBJ2-7	.	TRBV24-1	TGTGCCACCAGCGCCTGGGGGGACGAGCAGTACTTC	CATSAWGDEQYF
TRBD1	TRBJ2-2	.	TRBV14	TGTGCCAGCAACCTCGGGGACAGGGTCACCGGGGAGCTGTTTTTT	CASNLGDRVTGELFF
.	TRBJ2-7	.	TRBV27	TGTGCCAGCAGTGTCAGCCTAGCGACCGTCTCCTACGAGCAGTACTTC	CASSVSLATVSYEQYF
.	TRBJ2-7	.	TRBV28	TGTGCCAGCAGTTTACACAGGGAACAGTACTTC	CASSLHREQYF
TRBD2	TRBJ2-7	few	TRBV7-2	TGTGCCAGCAACTTCGGGCTAGCGGGCTACGAGCAGTACTTC	CASNFGLAGYEQYF
TRBD1	TRBJ2-7	once	TRBV9	TGTGCCAGCAGCGTAGTGGAGACAGGGATTTACGAGCAGTACTTC	CASSVVETGIYEQYF
.	TRBJ1-3	.	TRBV28	TGTGCCAGCAGTTTAAATGGCGGGGGGCCCAGCTCTGGAAACACCATATATTTT	CASSLNGGGPSSGNTIYF